What follows describes a single T cell receptor beta chain. Its antigen is unknown. CDR1 MGHRA and CDR2 YSYEKL were looked up in the germline V gene. The CDR3 numbers 16 residues from cysteine through phenylalanine. No DNA was logged. The sample originates from a study of CXCR3-negative and CXCR3-positive naive CD8 T cells (dated by TCRdb to between 2018 and 2021). The study in broad terms: In total, approximately 150 million TRB reads were obtained, corresponding to roughly 1.5 +/- 0.3 million reads per library. Data from about ten donors, pooled across two independent experiments, went into the diversity and physicochemical repertoire analyses. TRBV-TRBJ cluster analysis included naive subsets from a handful of donors and memory cells from 3 donors.

What the work shows at the level of the full study, not this receptor alone: Within the same donor, TRBV-TRBJ usage looked similar between naive CXCR3-negative and CXCR3-positive cells, but memory cells had distinct patterns. Because surface CD5, which has been linked to self-reactivity in mice, was comparable between naive subsets, TCR interaction strength was also inferred from TRB CDR3 physicochemical properties. Freshly isolated PBMCs were used for most assays because CXCR3 expression went down partially after cryopreservation. Comparably high repertoire diversity was found in both naive subsets, whereas much lower repertoire diversity was found in memory CD8+ T cells. Compared with CXCR3-negative naive cells, CXCR3-positive naive cells had TRB CDR3s with higher hydrophobicity (lower Kidera factor 4), lower energy, and higher strength and volume indices.

The run used a NextSeq 550. The Human TCR Profiling Kit (MiLaboratory) was used to make UMI-labeled 5' RACE TRB cDNA libraries. cDNA synthesis used the entire amount of extracted RNA, and PCR amplification then used the entire amount of cDNA produced. Libraries were prepared in parallel with an identical number of PCR cycles. The paper's data handling went like this. With a requirement of at least two reads per UMI, MIGEC and MiXCR extracted about 52,000 +/- 9,100 unique UMI-labeled TRB cDNA molecules per library. An average of around 40,000 +/- 10,000 functional in-frame TRB CDR3 nucleotide clonotypes without stop codons was found per library. After downsampling to 5000 UMI-labeled TRB molecules per sample, diversity metrics, including normalized Shannon-Wiener and Chao1, were computed in VDJtools. Clonotype-size-weighted physicochemical properties of the central five CDR3 residues (interaction energy, strength, volume and Kidera factor 4) were computed in VDJtools. After reprocessing by TCRdb, each CDR3 protein sequence is one entry, and no DNA is given. TCRdb's processing, not the study's, gives the V and J calls here. This sample's records show around 140,000 distinct CDR3 sequences. About 0.48% of the sample rests with the top ten.

For every CD8+ T cell subset, approximately 330,000 cells were flow-sorted straight into RLT lysis buffer, and each subset was sorted in triplicate. To keep memory contaminants out, a stringent definition of naive CD8+ T cells was applied: CD45RO-CCR7+CD27+CD95-. Peripheral blood mononuclear cells were isolated from buffy coats by standard density gradient centrifugation. Naive CXCR3-negative and CXCR3-positive CD8+ T cells were flow-sorted on a FACSAria III. Total RNA was extracted from sorted cells using an RNeasy Mini Kit. The sequence was collected from a human donor in good health. Some clones in this sample may be carry-over from other donors' samples. Sequencing was carried out using naive CXCR3- CD8+ T cells from blood. The label giving this sample's cell subset or site can be read as: CD45RO-CCR7+CD27+CD95- naive CD8+ T cells lacking CXCR3 (TNR3-). Recombination linked TRBV4-1 to TRBJ2-7; the D call of TRBD2 rests on TCRdb alone, since no DNA is present to check it. CDR3 protein: CASSQGGGGALYEQYF.